These 16 T cell receptor beta chains originate from one sample sequenced in a study of early T cells in non-severe SARS-CoV-2 infection. TCRdb ran MiXCR on the 5' RACE reads and lists one entry per CDR3 protein. This table has approximately 56,000 distinct CDR3 sequences, about 9.1% appearing once. Sequenced input: whole blood. These receptors all stem from an adult who was a healthcare worker with PCR-confirmed SARS-CoV-2 infection or an uninfected control (not recorded which).

This clonotype was seen only a few times. The V call is TRBV6-1, the J call TRBJ1-5, with D uncertain. Germline loops: CDR1 MNHNS, CDR2 SASEGT. The CDR3 has 13 residues. The V and J ends lost 4 bases and 1 base respectively, with 5 bases between them. CDR3 sequence (DNA): TGTGCCAGCAGTGCCAGGAGCAATCAGCCCCAGCATTTT. Residues: CASSARSNQPQHF.

The chain has TRBV20-1 and TRBJ2-7; D is unclear. Germline-derived CDR1 and CDR2 are DFQATT and SNEGSKA (reference sequence). Trimming pared 5 bases from V and 3 bases from J, leaving 17 bases between. This CDR3 has 14 amino acids. The CDR3 region has the DNA TGCAGTGCTTTGTTAGGCTCCCCGATCTACGAGCAGTACTTC. Translating gives CSALLGSPIYEQYF.

V and J are TRBV3-1 and TRBJ2-3, with D tentatively TRBD2 (6 bases). CDR3 length equals 15 residues. Germline V gene sequence: CDR1 LGHDT, CDR2 YNNKEL (reference sequence). The V end lost 6 bases, the J end lost 2 bases, and 15 bases lay between the germline ends. The chain's CDR3 is CASRDRTTFTDTQYF. The CDR3 region has the DNA TGTGCCAGCAGGGATAGGACTACCTTCACAGATACGCAGTATTTT.

This clonotype was picked up many times. The rearrangement joins TRBV6-1 to TRBJ1-6; possible D gene TRBD1, 6 bases. The CDR3 consists of 16 residues. Trimming shortened V by 1 base and J by 5 bases, and 12 bases separated the two germline ends. CDR1 is MNHNS and CDR2 is SASEGT in the germline V gene. CDR3 sequence: CASSEVNRADNSPLHF. The DNA of the CDR3 is TGTGCCAGCAGTGAAGTTAACAGGGCCGATAATTCACCCCTCCACTTT.

This sequence joins TRBV2 and TRBJ2-3, with 7 bases identical to TRBD2. Losses at the gene ends were 6 bases for V and 6 bases for J; bases not matched to a gene: 6. The germline V gene has CDR1 SNHLY and CDR2 FYNNEI. The CDR3 length is 13 residues. The CDR3 nucleotides read TGTGCCAGCAGGGGGGGGATCTCGGATACGCAGTATTTT. Translated: CASRGGISDTQYF.

At least ten counts were recorded for this clonotype. The CDR3 DNA sequence: TGTGCCTGGCGTGGGGCAGGGTCCTACAATGAGCAGTTCTTC. This encodes CAWRGAGSYNEQFF. The V and J genes are TRBV30 and TRBJ2-1; D is possibly TRBD1 (5 bases). The CDR3 totals 14 residues. Trimming left V 5 bases short and J 1 base short, with 12 bases between. Per germline, CDR1 GTSNPN and CDR2 SVGIG (reference sequence).

This clonotype was observed a few times. This chain uses TRBV7-8 with TRBJ2-7; no clear D gene. The CDR3 runs 14 residues. Germline CDR1 and CDR2: SGHVS and FQNEAQ. Between the trimmed V and J ends, which lost 3 bases and 6 bases, there was a span of 15 bases. This CDR3 is CASSLGSGLGEQYF. CDR3 in DNA: TGTGCCAGCAGCTTGGGCTCGGGTTTAGGCGAGCAGTACTTC.

This clonotype was observed at least ten times. The V call is TRBV11-2, the J call TRBJ2-1; 13 bases are shared with TRBD2. This CDR3 is built from 20 residues. V lost 1 base to trimming and J lost 2 bases; unmatched junction nucleotides: 11. Germline values: CDR1 SGHAT, CDR2 FQNNGV. CDR3 amino acids: CASSLAGLAGAGATYNEQFF. For the CDR3, the DNA is TGTGCCAGCAGCTTAGCTGGACTAGCGGGAGCAGGTGCTACCTACAATGAGCAGTTCTTC.

This clonotype was seen at least ten times. This chain joins TRBV7-9 and TRBJ2-3, with D hard to call. Looked up from germline, CDR1 is SEHNR and CDR2 is FQNEAQ (reference sequence). Between the trimmed V and J ends, which lost 2 bases and 2 bases, there was a span of 11 bases. This CDR3 has 15 residues. CDR3 residues: CASSLKLATTDTQYF. DNA for the CDR3: TGTGCCAGCAGCTTAAAACTCGCGACCACAGATACGCAGTATTTT.

The table lists this clonotype with many counts. This chain links TRBV5-6 with TRBJ2-7; possibly TRBD1 for D (6 bases). CDR1 SGHDT and CDR2 YYEEEE come from the germline V gene. Trimming took 2 bases from V and 1 from J, leaving 10 bases between them. The CDR3 has 14 amino acids. In DNA form, the CDR3 reads TGTGCCAGCAGCTTAGGGGGAGTATCCTACGAGCAGTACTTC. It is translated as CASSLGGVSYEQYF.

This chain links TRBV5-1 with TRBJ1-1; no firm D call. Germline CDR1 SGHRS, CDR2 YFSETQ. Trimming cost V 2 bases and J 0 bases, with 5 bases left between them. This CDR3 has 13 amino acids. As DNA, the CDR3 is TGCGCCAGCAGCTTCTCGGTGAACACTGAAGCTTTCTTT. Translated, it gives CASSFSVNTEAFF. Drawing the rest from reference TRBV5-1 and TRBJ1-1, the complete variable domain is KAGVTQTPRYLIKTRGQQVTLSCSPISGHRSVSWYQQTPGQGLQFLFEYFSETQRNKGNFPGRFSGRQFSNSRSEMNVSTLELGDSALYLCASSFSVNTEAFFGQGTRLTVV.

For this clonotype: A single base separates this from a much larger clone, so it may be a read error. This chain links TRBV20-1 with TRBJ1-1; D remains unclear. The V gene's germline CDR1 is DFQATT and CDR2 SNEGSKA (reference sequence). The CDR3 is 13 residues long. CDR3 protein: CSASWGLNNEAFF. CDR3 nucleotides: TGCAGTGCCAGTTGGGGATTGAACAATGAAGCTTTCTTT.

This rearrangement joins TRBV2 to TRBJ2-3; 8 nucleotides align to TRBD2. This CDR3 region has 14 residues. Germline trimming cut 6 bases from V and 8 bases from J; bases unmatched to any gene: 10. Germline assignment: CDR1 SNHLY and CDR2 FYNNEI. The CDR3 region has the DNA TGTGCCAGCAGCGAGGGACTAGTTGCGCGTACGCAGTATTTT. This encodes CASSEGLVARTQYF.

This clonotype was observed at least ten times. Here the CDR3 reads CASSPMSTPDGYTF. The CDR3 region has the DNA TGTGCCAGCAGCCCAATGTCTACCCCGGATGGCTACACCTTC. The genes are TRBV7-6 and TRBJ1-2; D gene unclear. V lost 5 bases and J lost 6, with 16 bases in between. Germline V gene data show CDR1 as SGHVS and CDR2 as FNYEAQ. This CDR3 has 14 residues.

The chain uses TRBV30 and TRBJ2-1; D is perhaps TRBD2 (5 bases). Trimming shortened V by 5 bases and J by 6 bases, and 17 bases separated the two germline ends. In germline, CDR1 is GTSNPN, CDR2 SVGIG (reference sequence). CDR3 size: 14 residues. CDR3 DNA sequence: TGTGCCTGGCTCGACTATCTTCGGTCCAATGAGCAGTTCTTC. Protein sequence: CAWLDYLRSNEQFF.

This chain uses TRBV12-3 or TRBV12-4 with TRBJ2-2; no clear D. Deletions cut 6 bases from V and 3 bases from J, with 8 bases between. CDR3 length: 13 residues. CDR3 sequence: CASRGMHTGELFF. CDR3 DNA sequence: TGTGCCAGCAGGGGTATGCACACCGGGGAGCTGTTTTTT.